This TCR beta chain was retrieved from a study of response to subunit inactivated influenza vaccine. This clonotype has more than one count but fewer than ten. Germline loops: CDR1 LNHDA, CDR2 SQIVND (reference sequence). The V gene lost 3 bases and the J gene lost 7 bases, with 13 bases spanning the gap. The CDR3 has 15 residues. One entry per CDR3 protein, called by TCRdb with MiXCR from the RT-PCR reads. Seen here are about 570,000 distinct CDR3 sequences, 10% to 12% observed once, and the top ten hold about 10%. The sample also formed part of further work on T cells expressing NK-cell markers. That paper adds: Synthesis of TCR beta cDNA relied on 5'RACE template switching carrying UMIs. Most of the eight sequenced donors tested HCMV-seropositive; one tested seronegative. For several experiments, T cell sorting was restricted to the alpha-beta TCR population by means of an anti-gamma-delta TCR antibody. The study found these clonotypes also leading the CD3+CD56-NKG2C+ fraction in several donors.

The rearrangement joins TRBV19 to TRBJ1-6, with D possibly TRBD1 on 5 matching bases. This TCR came from a man aged 50 to 59 who received an inactivated influenza vaccine. The starting material was PBMCs from blood, obtained on the day of vaccination. For the CDR3, the DNA is TGTGCCAGTAGTATTTCCACAGGCCCGAATTCACCCCTCCACTTT. This gives the protein CASSISTGPNSPLHF.